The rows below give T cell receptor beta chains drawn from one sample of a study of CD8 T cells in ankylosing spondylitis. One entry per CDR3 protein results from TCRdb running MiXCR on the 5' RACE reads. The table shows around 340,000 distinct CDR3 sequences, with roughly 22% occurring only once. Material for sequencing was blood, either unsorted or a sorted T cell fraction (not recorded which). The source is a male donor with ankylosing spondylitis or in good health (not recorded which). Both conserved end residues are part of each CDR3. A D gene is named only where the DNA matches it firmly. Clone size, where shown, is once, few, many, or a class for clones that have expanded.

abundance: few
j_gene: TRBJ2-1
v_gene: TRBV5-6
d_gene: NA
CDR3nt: TGTGCCAGCCACTCCCCCGGGCTTTACAATGAGCAGTTCTTC
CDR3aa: CASHSPGLYNEQFF

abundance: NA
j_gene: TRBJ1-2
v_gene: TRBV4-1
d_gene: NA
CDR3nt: TGCGCCAGCAGCCCCCCAACGGGAGGCTACACCTTC
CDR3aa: CASSPPTGGYTF

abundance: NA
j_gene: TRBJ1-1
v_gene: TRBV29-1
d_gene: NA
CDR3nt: TGCAGCGTTGGGCAGATGAACACTGAAGCTTTCTTT
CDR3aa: CSVGQMNTEAFF

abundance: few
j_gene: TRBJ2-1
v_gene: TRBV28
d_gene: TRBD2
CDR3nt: TGTGCCACCAAGCGGGGGAGCTCCTACAATGAGCAGTTCTTC
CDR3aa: CATKRGSSYNEQFF

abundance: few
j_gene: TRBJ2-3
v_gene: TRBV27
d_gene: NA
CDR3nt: TGTGCCAGCAGTCACCGGGACGTAGGCACAGATACGCAGTATTTT
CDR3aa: CASSHRDVGTDTQYF

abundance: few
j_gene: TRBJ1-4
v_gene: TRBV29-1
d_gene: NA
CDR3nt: TGCAGCGCTTTTGACGGAAAACTGTTTTTT
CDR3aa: CSAFDGKLFF

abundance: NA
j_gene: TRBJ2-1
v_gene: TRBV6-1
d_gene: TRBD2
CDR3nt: TGTGCCAGCAGTGAAAGGACTAGCGGGGTAAACAATGAGCAGTTCTTC
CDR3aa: CASSERTSGVNNEQFF

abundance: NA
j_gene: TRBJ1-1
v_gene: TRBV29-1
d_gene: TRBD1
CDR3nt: TGCAGCGTTGAAGATCAGGGGGGGGCTGAAGCTTTCTTT
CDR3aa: CSVEDQGGAEAFF

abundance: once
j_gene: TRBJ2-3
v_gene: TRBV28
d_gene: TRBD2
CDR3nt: TGTGCCAGCAGTCTAATCCGGGCGGGGGGGAGCACAGATACGCAGTATTTT
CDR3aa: CASSLIRAGGSTDTQYF

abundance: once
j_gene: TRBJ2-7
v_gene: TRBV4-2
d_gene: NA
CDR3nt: TGTGCCAGCAGCCCCGGGGCCCTCTGCTACGAGCAGTACTTC
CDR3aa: CASSPGALCYEQYF

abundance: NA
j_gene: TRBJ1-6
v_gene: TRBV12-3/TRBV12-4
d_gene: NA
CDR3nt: TGTGCCAGCAGTACCGACAGAGAGTATAATTCACCCCTCCACTTT
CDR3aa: CASSTDREYNSPLHF

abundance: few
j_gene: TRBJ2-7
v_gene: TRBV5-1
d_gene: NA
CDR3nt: TGCGCCAGCAGCCTTTTGGTGGGGATGGGCTACGAGCAGTACTTC
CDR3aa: CASSLLVGMGYEQYF

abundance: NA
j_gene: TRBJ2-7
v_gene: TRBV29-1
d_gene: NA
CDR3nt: TGCAGCGTTGAAATTACGGCAGGGGGGTACGAGCAGTACTTC
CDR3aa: CSVEITAGGYEQYF

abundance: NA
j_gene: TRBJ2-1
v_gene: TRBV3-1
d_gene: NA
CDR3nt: TGTGCCAGCAGCCAAGACACAGGGTGGGTTAACAATGAGCAGTTCTTC
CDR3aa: CASSQDTGWVNNEQFF

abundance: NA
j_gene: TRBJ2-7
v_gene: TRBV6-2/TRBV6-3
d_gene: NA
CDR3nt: TGTGCCAGCACCCTACGACTTTACGAGCAGTACTTC
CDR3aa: CASTLRLYEQYF

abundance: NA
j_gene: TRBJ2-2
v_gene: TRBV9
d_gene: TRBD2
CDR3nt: TGTGCCAGCAGCGTAGGGACTAGCGGGGGTTTCGGGGAGCTGTTTTTT
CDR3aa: CASSVGTSGGFGELFF

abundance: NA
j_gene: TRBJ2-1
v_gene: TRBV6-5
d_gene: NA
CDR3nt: TGTGCCAGCAGTCACTCCAAAGCCAATGAGCAGTTCTTC
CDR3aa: CASSHSKANEQFF

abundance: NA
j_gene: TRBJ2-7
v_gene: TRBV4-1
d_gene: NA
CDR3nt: TGCGACAGCAGCGAGGAAGTGTTTGGCGAGCAGTACTTC
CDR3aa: CDSSEEVFGEQYF

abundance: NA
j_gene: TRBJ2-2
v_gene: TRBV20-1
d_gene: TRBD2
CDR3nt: TGCAGTGCTAGAGAGGCTAGCGGGGTAGCCGGGGAGCTGTTTTTT
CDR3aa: CSAREASGVAGELFF

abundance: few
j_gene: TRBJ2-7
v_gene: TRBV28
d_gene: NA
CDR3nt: TGTGCCAGCAGTTATCGAAGCGGTTGGTACGAGCAGTACTTC
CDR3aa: CASSYRSGWYEQYF

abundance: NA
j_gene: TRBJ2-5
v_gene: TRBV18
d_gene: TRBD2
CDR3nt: TGTGCCAGCTCACCCGGGACTAGCGGTGATGGGACCCAGTACTTC
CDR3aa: CASSPGTSGDGTQYF

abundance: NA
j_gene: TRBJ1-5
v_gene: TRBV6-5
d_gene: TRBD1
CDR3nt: TGTGCCAGCAGTTACTCACAGGGGGGGCAGCCCCAGCATTTT
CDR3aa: CASSYSQGGQPQHF

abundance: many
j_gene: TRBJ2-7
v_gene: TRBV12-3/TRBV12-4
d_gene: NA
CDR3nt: TGTGCCAGCAGTTTTTTCACCGGGCTGGAGCAGTACTTC
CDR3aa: CASSFFTGLEQYF

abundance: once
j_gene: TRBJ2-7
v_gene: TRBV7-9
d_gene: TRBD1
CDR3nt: TGTGCCAGCAGCCCACGGACAGGGAGAGGCTCCTACGAGCAGTACTTC
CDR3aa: CASSPRTGRGSYEQYF

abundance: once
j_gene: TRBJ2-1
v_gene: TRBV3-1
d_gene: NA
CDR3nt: TGTGCCAGCAGCCCTGACAGAACGTCCCGGAATGAGCAGTTCTTC
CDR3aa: CASSPDRTSRNEQFF

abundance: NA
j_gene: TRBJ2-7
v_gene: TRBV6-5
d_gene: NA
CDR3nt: TGTGCCAGCAGTTCCTCGGGGTGGGAGCAGTACTTC
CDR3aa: CASSSSGWEQYF

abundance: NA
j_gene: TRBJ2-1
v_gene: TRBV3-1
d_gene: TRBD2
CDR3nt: TGTGCCAGCAGCCCGAGCGGGGTCTACGTTTTAAGCTCCTACAATGAGCAGTTCTTC
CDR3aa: CASSPSGVYVLSSYNEQFF

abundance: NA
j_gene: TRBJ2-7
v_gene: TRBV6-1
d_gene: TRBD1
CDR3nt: TGTGCCAGCAGGGACAGGGGTGCGGGCAACGAGCAGTACTTC
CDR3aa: CASRDRGAGNEQYF

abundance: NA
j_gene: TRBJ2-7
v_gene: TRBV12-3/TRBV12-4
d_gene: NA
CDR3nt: TGTGCCAGCAGTCCCTGGGACCGACCGACCTACGAGCAGTACTTC
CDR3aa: CASSPWDRPTYEQYF

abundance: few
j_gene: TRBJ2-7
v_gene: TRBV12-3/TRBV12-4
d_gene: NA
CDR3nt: TGTGCCAGCAGACCCATAGCGTCGCACGAGCAGTACTTC
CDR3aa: CASRPIASHEQYF

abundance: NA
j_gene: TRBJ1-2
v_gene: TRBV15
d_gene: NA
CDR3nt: TGTGCCACCAGCCCCCTGGGGGGTCTGATCTATGGCTACACCTTC
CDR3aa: CATSPLGGLIYGYTF

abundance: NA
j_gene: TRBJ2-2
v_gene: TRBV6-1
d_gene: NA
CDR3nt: TGTGCCAGCAGTGAATGGATAGTTAACACCGGGGAGCTGTTTTTT
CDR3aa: CASSEWIVNTGELFF